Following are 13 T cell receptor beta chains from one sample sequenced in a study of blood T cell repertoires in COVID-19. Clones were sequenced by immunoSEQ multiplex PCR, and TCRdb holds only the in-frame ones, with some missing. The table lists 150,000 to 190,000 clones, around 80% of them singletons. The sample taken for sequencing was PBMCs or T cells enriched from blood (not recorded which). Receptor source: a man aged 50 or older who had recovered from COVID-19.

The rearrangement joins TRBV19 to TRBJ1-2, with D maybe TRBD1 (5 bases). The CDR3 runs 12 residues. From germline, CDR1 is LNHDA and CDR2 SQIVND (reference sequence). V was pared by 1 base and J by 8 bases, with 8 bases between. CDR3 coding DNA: TGTGCCAGTAGTATAGGACAGTACGGCTACACCTTC. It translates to CASSIGQYGYTF.

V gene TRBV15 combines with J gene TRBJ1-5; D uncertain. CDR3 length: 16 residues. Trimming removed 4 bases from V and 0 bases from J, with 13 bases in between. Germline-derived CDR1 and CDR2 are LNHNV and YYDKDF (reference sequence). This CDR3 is CATSTTPMISNQPQHF. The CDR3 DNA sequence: TGTGCCACCAGCACAACACCCATGATTAGCAATCAGCCCCAGCATTTT. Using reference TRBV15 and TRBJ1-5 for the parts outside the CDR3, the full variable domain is DAMVIQNPRYQVTQFGKPVTLSCSQTLNHNVMYWYQQKSSQAPKLLFHYYDKDFNNEADTPDNFQSRRPNTSFCFLDIRSPGLGDTAMYLCATSTTPMISNQPQHFGDGTRLSIL.

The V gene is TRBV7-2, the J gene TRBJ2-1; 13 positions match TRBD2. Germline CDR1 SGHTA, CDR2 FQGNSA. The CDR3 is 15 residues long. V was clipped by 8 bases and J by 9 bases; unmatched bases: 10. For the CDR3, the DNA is TGTGCCAGCGGGAGTACTAGCGGGGGGGGAGGTGAGCAGTTCTTC. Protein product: CASGSTSGGGGEQFF.

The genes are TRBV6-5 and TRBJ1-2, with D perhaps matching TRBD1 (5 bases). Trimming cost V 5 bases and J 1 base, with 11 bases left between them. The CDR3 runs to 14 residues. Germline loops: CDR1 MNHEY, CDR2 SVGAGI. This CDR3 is CASSPGEDNYGYTF. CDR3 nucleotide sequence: TGTGCCAGCAGTCCGGGGGAAGATAACTATGGCTACACCTTC.

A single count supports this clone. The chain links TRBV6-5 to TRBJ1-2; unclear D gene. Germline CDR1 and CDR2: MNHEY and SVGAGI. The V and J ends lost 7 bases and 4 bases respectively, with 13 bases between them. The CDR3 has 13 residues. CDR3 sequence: CASNPSTIYGYTF. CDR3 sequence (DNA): TGTGCCAGCAATCCGAGCACTATCTATGGCTACACCTTC.

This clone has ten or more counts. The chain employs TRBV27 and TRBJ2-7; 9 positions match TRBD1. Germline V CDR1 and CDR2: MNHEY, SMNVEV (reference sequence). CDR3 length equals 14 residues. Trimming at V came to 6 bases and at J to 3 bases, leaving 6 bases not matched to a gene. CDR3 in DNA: TGTGCCAGCAGGCTACAGGGGGCTGTCTACGAGCAGTACTTC. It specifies CASRLQGAVYEQYF.

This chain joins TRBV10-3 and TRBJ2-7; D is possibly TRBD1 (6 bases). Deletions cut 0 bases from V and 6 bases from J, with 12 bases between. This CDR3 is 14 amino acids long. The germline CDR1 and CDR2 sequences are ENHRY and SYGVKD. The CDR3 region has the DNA TGTGCCATCAGTGAGTCCGGGCAGACAGGCGAGCAGTACTTC. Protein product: CAISESGQTGEQYF.

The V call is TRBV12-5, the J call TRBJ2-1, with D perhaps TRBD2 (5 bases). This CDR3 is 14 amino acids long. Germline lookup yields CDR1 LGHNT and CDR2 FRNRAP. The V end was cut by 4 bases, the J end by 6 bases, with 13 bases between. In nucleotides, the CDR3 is TGTGCTAGTGGTTCTAATGTCGGGGTCAATGAGCAGTTCTTC. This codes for CASGSNVGVNEQFF.

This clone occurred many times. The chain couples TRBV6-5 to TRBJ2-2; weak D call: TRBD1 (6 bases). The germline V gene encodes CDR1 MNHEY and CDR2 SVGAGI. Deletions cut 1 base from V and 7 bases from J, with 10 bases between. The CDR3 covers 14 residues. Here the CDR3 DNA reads TGTGCCAGCAGTTACTGGGGGCGTGACGGGGAGCTGTTTTTT. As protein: CASSYWGRDGELFF.

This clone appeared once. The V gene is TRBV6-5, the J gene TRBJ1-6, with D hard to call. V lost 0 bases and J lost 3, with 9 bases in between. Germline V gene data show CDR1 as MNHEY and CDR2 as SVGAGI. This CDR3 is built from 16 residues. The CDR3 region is CASSYSNRYYNSPLHF. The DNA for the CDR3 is TGTGCCAGCAGTTACTCCAACAGATACTATAATTCACCCCTCCACTTT.

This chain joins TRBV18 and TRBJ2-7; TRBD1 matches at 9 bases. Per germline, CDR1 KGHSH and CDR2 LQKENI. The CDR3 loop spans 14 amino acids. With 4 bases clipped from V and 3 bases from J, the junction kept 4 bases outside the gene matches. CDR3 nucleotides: TGTGCCAGCTCACAGACAGGGGGGATCTACGAGCAGTACTTC. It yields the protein CASSQTGGIYEQYF.

The CDR3 reads CASSTLTGGQNIQYF. As DNA, the CDR3 is TGTGCCAGTAGTACACTGACAGGGGGACAAAACATTCAGTACTTC. The chain joins TRBV19 to TRBJ2-4, with 9 bases aligning to TRBD1. Germline lookup yields CDR1 LNHDA and CDR2 SQIVND (reference sequence). The CDR3 runs to 15 residues. J was trimmed by 5 bases and V by 4 bases; bases with no gene match: 6.

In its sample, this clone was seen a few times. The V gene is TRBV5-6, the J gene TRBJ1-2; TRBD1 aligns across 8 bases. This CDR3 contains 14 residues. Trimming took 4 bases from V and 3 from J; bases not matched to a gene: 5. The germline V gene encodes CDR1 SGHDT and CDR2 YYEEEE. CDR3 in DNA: TGTGCCAGCAGCCTTGGACAGGGTGACTATGGCTACACCTTC. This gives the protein CASSLGQGDYGYTF.